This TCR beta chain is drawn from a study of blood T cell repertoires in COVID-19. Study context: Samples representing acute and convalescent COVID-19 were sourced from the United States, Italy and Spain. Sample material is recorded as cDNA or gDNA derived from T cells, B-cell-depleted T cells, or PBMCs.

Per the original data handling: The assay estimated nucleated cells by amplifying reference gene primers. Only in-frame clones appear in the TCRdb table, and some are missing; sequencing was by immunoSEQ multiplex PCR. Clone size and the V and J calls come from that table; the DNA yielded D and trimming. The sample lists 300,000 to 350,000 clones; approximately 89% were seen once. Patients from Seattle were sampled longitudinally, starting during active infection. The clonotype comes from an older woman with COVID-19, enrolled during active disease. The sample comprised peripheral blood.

The CDR3 DNA follows: TGTGCCAGCAGCGTTCGGACAGATTTCACTGAAGCTTTCTTT. Protein sequence: CASSVRTDFTEAFF. This chain uses TRBV9 with TRBJ1-1; TRBD1 is a possible D gene (6 bases). Germline CDR1 SGDLS, CDR2 YYNGEE. The germline V and J ends were trimmed by 2 bases and 4 bases, with 12 bases remaining between them. The CDR3 spans 14 residues.